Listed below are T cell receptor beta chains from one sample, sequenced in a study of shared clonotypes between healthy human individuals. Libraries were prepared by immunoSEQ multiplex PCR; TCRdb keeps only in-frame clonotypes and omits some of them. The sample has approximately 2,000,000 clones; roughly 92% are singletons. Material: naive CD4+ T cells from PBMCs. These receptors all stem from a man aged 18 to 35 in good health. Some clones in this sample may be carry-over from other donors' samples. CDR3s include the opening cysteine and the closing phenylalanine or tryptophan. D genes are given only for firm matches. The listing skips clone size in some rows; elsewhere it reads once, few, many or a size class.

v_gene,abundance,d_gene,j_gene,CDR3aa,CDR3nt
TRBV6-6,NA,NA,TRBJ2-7,CASSYSTQGEQYF,TGTGCCAGCAGTTACTCCACTCAGGGCGAGCAGTACTTC
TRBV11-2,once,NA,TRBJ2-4,CASSPGLRVGKNIQYF,TGTGCCAGCAGCCCCGGCCTCCGTGTGGGCAAAAACATTCAGTACTTC
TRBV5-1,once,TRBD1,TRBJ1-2,CASSWDRVGYGYTF,TGCGCCAGCAGCTGGGACAGGGTCGGCTATGGCTACACCTTC
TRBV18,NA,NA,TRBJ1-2,CASSPGGTYYGYTF,TGTGCCAGCTCACCCGGGGGGACCTACTATGGCTACACCTTC
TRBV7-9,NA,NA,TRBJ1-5,CASSFLREPQHF,TGTGCCAGCAGCTTCCTCAGAGAGCCCCAGCATTTT
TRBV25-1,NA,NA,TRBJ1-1,CASSPSGQPNTEAFF,TGTGCCAGCAGCCCCTCTGGGCAGCCGAACACTGAAGCTTTCTTT
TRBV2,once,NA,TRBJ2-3,CASSEWGGLATDTQYF,TGTGCCAGCAGTGAGTGGGGGGGCCTCGCCACAGATACGCAGTATTTT
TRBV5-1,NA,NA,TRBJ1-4,CASSSRPGDPNEKLFF,TGCGCCAGCAGCTCCCGGCCGGGGGATCCTAATGAAAAACTGTTTTTT
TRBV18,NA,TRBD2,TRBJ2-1,CASSPRASGSDNEQFF,TGTGCCAGCTCACCACGGGCTAGCGGGAGTGACAATGAGCAGTTCTTC
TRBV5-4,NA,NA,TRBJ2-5,CASSLDAVGTQYF,TGTGCCAGCAGCTTGGATGCGGTGGGGACCCAGTACTTC
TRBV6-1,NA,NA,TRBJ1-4,CASSEMVAATNEKLFF,TGTGCCAGCAGTGAAATGGTGGCAGCAACTAATGAAAAACTGTTTTTT
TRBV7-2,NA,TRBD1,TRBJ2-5,CASSQGQGARGETQYF,TGTGCCAGCAGCCAAGGACAGGGAGCGAGGGGGGAGACCCAGTACTTC
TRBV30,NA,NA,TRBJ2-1,CAWRGRGINPYNEQFF,TGTGCCTGGAGAGGAAGGGGAATTAACCCCTACAATGAGCAGTTCTTC
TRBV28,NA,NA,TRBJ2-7,CASSSPAAGSLYEQYF,TGTGCCAGCAGTTCCCCCGCGGCGGGCTCTCTCTACGAGCAGTACTTC
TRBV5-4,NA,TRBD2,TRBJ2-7,CASRNSGITYEQYF,TGTGCCAGCAGAAATAGCGGGATTACCTACGAGCAGTACTTC
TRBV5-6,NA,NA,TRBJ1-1,CASSLIEEYENTEAFF,TGTGCCAGCAGCTTAATTGAAGAATACGAGAACACTGAAGCTTTCTTT
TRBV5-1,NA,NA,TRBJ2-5,CASSPPGARQETQYF,TGCGCCAGCAGCCCGCCCGGAGCTCGCCAAGAGACCCAGTACTTC
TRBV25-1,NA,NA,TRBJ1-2,CASSEPGRHYGYTF,TGTGCCAGCAGTGAACCGGGGAGGCACTATGGCTACACCTTC
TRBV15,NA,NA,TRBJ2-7,CATSRGREVPYEQYF,TGTGCCACCAGCAGAGGGAGGGAGGTACCCTACGAGCAGTACTTC
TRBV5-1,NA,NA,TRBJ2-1,CASSLGRGASNEQFF,TGCGCCAGCAGCTTGGGTCGGGGAGCGTCCAATGAGCAGTTCTTC
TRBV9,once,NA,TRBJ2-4,CASSQASENIQYF,TGTGCCAGCAGCCAGGCTAGCGAAAACATTCAGTACTTC
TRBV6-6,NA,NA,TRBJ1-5,CASSFGYGNQPQHF,TGTGCCAGCAGTTTTGGGTACGGCAATCAGCCCCAGCATTTT